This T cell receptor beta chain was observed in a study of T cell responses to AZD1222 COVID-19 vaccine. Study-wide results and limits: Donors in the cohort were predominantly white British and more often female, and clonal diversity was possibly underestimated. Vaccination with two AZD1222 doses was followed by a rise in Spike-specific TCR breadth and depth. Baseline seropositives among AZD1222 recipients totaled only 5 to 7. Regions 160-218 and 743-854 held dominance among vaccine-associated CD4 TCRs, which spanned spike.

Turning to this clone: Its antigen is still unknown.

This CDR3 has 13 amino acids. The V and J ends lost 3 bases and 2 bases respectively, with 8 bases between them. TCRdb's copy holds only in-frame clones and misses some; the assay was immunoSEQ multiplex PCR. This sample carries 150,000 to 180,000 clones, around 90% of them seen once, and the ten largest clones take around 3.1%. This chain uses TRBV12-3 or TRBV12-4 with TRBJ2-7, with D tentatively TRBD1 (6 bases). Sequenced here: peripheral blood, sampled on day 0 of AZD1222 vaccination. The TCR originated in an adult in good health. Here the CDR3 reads CASSFTGPYEQYF. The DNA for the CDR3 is TGTGCCAGCAGTTTCACAGGGCCCTACGAGCAGTACTTC.